This T cell receptor beta chain derives from a study of graft-versus-host responses after intestinal transplantation. As for the study in general: All recipients were given anti-thymocyte globulin induction, and tacrolimus and steroids were then administered for three to four years. Findings of the study overall: Recipient bone marrow held GvH clones, some seen earlier in ileum or blood.

The CDR3 is 15 residues long. V was cut by 6 bases and J by 6 bases, with 19 bases left in between. In germline, CDR1 is LNHDA, CDR2 SQIVND (reference sequence). Worth noting for this clone: What it recognizes is unknown.

The protocol was immunoSEQ multiplex PCR, while the TCRdb copy is restricted to in-frame clones and leaves out a portion. Altogether 100,000 or so clones are present, approximately 95% being singletons, with the ten largest covering approximately 1.1%. Source: unstimulated CD8+ T cells sorted from spleen or lymph node cells, taken before transplant. The chain joins TRBV19 to TRBJ2-3; a possible D gene is TRBD2 (7 bases). The origin of this receptor is a human donor who was the organ donor for an intestinal transplant. The CDR3: CASRPASGGGDTQYF. CDR3 DNA: TGTGCCAGTAGACCCGCTAGCGGAGGGGGGGATACGCAGTATTTT. Full variable domain (remainder filled in from reference TRBV19 and TRBJ2-3): DGGITQSPKYLFRKEGQNVTLSCEQNLNHDAMYWYRQDPGQGLRLIYYSQIVNDFQKGDIAEGYSVSREKKESFPLTVTSAQKNPTAFYLCASRPASGGGDTQYFGPGTRLTVL.